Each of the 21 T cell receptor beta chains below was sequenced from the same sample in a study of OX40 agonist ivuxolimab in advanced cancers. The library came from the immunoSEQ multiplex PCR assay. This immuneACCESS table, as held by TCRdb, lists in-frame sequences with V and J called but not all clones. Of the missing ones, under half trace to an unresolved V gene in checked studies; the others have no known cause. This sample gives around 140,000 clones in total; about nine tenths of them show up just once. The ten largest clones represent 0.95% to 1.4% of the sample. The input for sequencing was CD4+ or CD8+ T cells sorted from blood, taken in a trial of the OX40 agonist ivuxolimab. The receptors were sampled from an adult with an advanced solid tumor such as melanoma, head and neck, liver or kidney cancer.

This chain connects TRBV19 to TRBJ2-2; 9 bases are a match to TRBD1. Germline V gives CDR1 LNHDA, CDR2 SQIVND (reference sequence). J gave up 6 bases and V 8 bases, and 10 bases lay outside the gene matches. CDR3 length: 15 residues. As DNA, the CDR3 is TGTGCCAGTCGAACCGGGACAGGGTGGCCCGGGGAGCTGTTTTTT. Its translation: CASRTGTGWPGELFF.

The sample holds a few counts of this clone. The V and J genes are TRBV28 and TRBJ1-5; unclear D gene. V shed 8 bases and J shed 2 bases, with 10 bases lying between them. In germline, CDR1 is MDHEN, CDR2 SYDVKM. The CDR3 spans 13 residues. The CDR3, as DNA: TGTGCCAGCCTGGTTTCGGGCAATCAGCCCCAGCATTTT. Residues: CASLVSGNQPQHF.

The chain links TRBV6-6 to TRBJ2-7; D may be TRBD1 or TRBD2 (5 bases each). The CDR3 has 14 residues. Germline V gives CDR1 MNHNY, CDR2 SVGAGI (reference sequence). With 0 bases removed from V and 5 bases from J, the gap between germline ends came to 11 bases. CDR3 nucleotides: TGTGCCAGCAGTTACTCCGGGGCGCTGGACGAGCAGTACTTC. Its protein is CASSYSGALDEQYF.

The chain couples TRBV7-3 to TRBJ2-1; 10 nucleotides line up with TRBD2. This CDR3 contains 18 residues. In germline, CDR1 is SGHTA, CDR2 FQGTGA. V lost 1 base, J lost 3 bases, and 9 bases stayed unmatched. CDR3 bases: TGTGCCAGCAGCTTAATAGGGCGACTAGCGGGCGGCTACAATGAGCAGTTCTTC. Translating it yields CASSLIGRLAGGYNEQFF.

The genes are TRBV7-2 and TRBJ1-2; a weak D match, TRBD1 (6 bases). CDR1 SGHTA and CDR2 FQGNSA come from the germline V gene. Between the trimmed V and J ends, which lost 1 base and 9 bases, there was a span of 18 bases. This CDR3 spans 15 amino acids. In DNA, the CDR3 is TGTGCCAGCAGCTTAGAAACAGGGAAGGGGAGCCGCTACACCTTC. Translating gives CASSLETGKGSRYTF.

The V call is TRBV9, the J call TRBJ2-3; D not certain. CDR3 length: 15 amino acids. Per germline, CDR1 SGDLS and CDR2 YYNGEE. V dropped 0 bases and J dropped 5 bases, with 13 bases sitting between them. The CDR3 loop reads CASSVGWSQGDTQYF. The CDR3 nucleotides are TGTGCCAGCAGCGTAGGTTGGTCCCAAGGAGATACGCAGTATTTT. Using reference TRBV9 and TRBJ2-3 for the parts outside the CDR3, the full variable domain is DSGVTQTPKHLITATGQRVTLRCSPRSGDLSVYWYQQSLDQGLQFLIQYYNGEERAKGNILERFSAQQFPDLHSELNLSSLELGDSALYFCASSVGWSQGDTQYFGPGTRLTVL.

This CDR3 is CASSFNRQGLNEQFF. CDR3 sequence (DNA): TGCGCCAGCAGCTTTAATCGACAGGGTCTGAATGAGCAGTTCTTC. The J gene is TRBJ2-1, the V gene TRBV5-1; 7 nucleotides match TRBD1. The trim removed 2 bases at V and 7 bases at J, leaving 9 bases unmatched. Germline lookup yields CDR1 SGHRS and CDR2 YFSETQ. CDR3 length: 15 amino acids. The variable domain in full, with the rest retrieved from reference TRBV5-1 and TRBJ2-1, is KAGVTQTPRYLIKTRGQQVTLSCSPISGHRSVSWYQQTPGQGLQFLFEYFSETQRNKGNFPGRFSGRQFSNSRSEMNVSTLELGDSALYLCASSFNRQGLNEQFFGPGTRLTVL.

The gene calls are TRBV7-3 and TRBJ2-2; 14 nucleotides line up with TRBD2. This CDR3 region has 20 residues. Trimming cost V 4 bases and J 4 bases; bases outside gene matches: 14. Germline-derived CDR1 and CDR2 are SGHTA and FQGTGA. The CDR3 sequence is CASSSLARLAGGPGTGELFF. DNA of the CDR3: TGTGCCAGCAGCTCCCTGGCCAGACTAGCGGGAGGGCCGGGCACCGGGGAGCTGTTTTTT.

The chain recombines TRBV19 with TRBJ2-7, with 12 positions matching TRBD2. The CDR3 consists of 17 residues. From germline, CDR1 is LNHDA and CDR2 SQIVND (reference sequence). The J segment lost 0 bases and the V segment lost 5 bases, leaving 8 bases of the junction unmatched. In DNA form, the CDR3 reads TGTGCCAGTAGTGCCCGACTAGCGGGGGCGAGCTCCTACGAGCAGTACTTC. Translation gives CASSARLAGASSYEQYF.

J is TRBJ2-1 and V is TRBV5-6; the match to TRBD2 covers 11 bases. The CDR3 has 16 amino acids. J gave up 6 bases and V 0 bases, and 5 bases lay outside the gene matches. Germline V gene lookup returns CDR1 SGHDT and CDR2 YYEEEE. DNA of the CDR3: TGTGCCAGCAGCTTGGTAGCTAGCGGGAGGCTCAATGAGCAGTTCTTC. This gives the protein CASSLVASGRLNEQFF.

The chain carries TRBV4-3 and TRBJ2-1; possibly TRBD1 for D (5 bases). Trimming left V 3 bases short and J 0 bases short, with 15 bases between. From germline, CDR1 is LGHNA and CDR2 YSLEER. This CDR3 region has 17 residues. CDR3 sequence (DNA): TGCGCCAGCAGCCATAATACAGGACACAGCTCCTACAATGAGCAGTTCTTC. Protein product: CASSHNTGHSSYNEQFF.

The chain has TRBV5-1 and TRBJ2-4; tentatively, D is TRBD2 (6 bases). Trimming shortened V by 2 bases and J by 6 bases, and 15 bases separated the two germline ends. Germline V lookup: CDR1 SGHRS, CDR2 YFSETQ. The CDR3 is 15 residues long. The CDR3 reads CASSLSLSGRNIQYF. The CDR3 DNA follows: TGCGCCAGCAGCTTATCTCTTAGCGGAAGAAACATTCAGTACTTC.

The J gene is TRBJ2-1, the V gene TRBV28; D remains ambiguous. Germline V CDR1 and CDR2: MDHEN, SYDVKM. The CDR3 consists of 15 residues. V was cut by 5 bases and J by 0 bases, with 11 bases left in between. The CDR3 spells CASSLPPTSYNEQFF. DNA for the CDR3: TGTGCCAGCAGTCTTCCGCCTACCTCCTACAATGAGCAGTTCTTC.

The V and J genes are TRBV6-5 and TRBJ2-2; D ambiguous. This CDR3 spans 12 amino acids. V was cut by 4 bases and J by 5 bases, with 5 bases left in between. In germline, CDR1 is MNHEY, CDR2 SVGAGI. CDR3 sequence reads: CASSWRTGELFF. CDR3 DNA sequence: TGTGCCAGCAGTTGGAGAACCGGGGAGCTGTTTTTT.

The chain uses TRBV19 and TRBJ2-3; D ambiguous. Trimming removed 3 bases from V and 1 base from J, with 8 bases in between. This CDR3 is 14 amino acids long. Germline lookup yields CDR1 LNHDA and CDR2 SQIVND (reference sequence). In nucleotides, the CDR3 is TGTGCCAGTAGTATCGGGTCGGGCACAGATACGCAGTATTTT. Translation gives CASSIGSGTDTQYF.

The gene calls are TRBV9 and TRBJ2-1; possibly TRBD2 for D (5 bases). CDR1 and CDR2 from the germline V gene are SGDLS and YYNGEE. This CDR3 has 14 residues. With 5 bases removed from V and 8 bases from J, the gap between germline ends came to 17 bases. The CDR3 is CASSSRRDLDEQFF. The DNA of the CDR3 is TGTGCCAGCAGTTCCCGACGGGATTTAGATGAGCAGTTCTTC.

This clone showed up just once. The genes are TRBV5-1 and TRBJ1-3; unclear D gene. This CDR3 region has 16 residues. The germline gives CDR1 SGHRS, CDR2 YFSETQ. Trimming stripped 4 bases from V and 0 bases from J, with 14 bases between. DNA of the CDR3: TGCGCCAGCAGCCTGGACGGCAGAACCTCTGGAAACACCATATATTTT. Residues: CASSLDGRTSGNTIYF.

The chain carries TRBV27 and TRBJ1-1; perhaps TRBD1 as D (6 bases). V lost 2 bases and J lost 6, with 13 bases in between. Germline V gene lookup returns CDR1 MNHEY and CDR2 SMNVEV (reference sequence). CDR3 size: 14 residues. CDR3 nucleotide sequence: TGTGCCAGCAGTTTAAGGGGGTTGGGGTCTGAAGCTTTCTTT. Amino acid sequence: CASSLRGLGSEAFF.

CDR3 residues: CASSFMRNTEAFF. DNA for the CDR3: TGTGCCAGCAGCTTTATGAGGAACACTGAAGCTTTCTTT. This chain links TRBV7-8 with TRBJ1-1; D is uncertain. The germline V gene encodes CDR1 SGHVS and CDR2 FQNEAQ. This CDR3 is 13 amino acids long. V was cut by 3 bases and J by 1 base, with 6 bases left in between. The whole variable domain, filled in from reference TRBV7-8 and TRBJ1-1, reads GAGVSQSPRYKVAKRGQDVALRCDPISGHVSLFWYQQALGQGPEFLTYFQNEAQLDKSGLPSDRFFAERPEGSVSTLKIQRTQQEDSAVYLCASSFMRNTEAFFGQGTRLTVV.

Written as DNA, the CDR3 is TGTGCCAGTAGTATTGACGGGACTAGCGGGAGTATGTCGTCCAAAAACATTCAGTACTTC. Protein: CASSIDGTSGSMSSKNIQYF. This rearrangement joins TRBV19 to TRBJ2-4; 14 nucleotides align to TRBD2. With 3 bases clipped from V and 2 bases from J, the junction kept 12 bases outside the gene matches. Germline values: CDR1 LNHDA, CDR2 SQIVND (reference sequence). The CDR3 is 20 residues long.

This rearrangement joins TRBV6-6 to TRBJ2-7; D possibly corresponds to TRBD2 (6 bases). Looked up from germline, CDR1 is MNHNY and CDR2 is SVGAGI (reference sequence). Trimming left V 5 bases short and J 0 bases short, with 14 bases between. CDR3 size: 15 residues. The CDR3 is CASSDDGGSSYEQYF. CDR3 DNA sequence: TGTGCCAGCAGTGATGACGGGGGAAGCTCCTACGAGCAGTACTTC.